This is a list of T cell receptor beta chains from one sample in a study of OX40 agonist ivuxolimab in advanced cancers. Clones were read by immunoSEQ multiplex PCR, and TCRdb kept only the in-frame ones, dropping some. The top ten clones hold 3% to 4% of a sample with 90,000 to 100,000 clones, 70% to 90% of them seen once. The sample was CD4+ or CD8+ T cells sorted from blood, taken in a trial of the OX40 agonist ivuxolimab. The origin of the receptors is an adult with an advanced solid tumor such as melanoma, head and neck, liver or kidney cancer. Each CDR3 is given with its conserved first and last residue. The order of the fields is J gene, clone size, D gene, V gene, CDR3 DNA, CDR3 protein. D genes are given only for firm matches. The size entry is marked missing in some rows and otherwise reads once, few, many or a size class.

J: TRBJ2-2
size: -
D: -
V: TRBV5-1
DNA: TGCGCCAGCAGCCAAAACGTGGCCGGGGAGCTGTTTTTT
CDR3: CASSQNVAGELFF

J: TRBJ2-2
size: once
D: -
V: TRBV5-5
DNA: TGTGCCAGCAGCCCCGGTCTGGGGGGCACCGGGGAGCTGTTTTTT
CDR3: CASSPGLGGTGELFF

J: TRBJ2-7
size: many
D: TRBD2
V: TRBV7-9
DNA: TGTGCCAGCAGTCTAGCGGGCCCCTCCTACGAGCAGTACTTC
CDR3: CASSLAGPSYEQYF

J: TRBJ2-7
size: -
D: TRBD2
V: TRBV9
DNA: TGTGCCAGCAGCGTCGGGACTAGCTACGAGCAGTACTTC
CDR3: CASSVGTSYEQYF

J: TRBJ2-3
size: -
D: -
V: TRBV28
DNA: TGTGCCAGTAACAGGGTAACTACAGATACGCAGTATTTT
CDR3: CASNRVTTDTQYF

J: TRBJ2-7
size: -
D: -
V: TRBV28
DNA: TGTGCCAGCAGTTTATGGACTTCCTACGAGCAGTACTTC
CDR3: CASSLWTSYEQYF

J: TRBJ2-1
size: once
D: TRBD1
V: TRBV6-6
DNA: TGTGCCAGCCGCCCGGGACAGGGTCGAGAGCAGTTCTTC
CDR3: CASRPGQGREQFF

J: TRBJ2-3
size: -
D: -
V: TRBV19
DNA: TGTGCCAGTAGTATAGGGGGCAGCACAGATACGCAGTATTTT
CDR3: CASSIGGSTDTQYF

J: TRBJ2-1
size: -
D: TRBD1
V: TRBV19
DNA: TGTGCCAGTAGTACCCCGGGACAGGGGGCTGACAATGAGCAGTTCTTC
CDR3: CASSTPGQGADNEQFF

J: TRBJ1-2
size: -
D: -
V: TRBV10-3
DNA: TGTGCCATCAATGTAGAGACCAACTATGGCTACACCTTC
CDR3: CAINVETNYGYTF

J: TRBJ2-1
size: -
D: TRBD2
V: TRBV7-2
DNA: TGTGCCAGCAGCTTAGATCTAGCGGGAGAGCACAATGAGCAGTTCTTC
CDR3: CASSLDLAGEHNEQFF

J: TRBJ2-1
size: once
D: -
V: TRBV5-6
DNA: TGTGCCAGCAGCTTGGGCACCTACAATGAGCAGTTCTTC
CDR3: CASSLGTYNEQFF

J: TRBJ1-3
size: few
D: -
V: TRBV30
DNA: TGTGCCTGGACCGGGGGTTTCTCTGGAAACACCATATATTTT
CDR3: CAWTGGFSGNTIYF

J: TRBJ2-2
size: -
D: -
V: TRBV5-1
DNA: TGCGCCAGCAGCCAAAGGCTAGCCGGCTCCACCGGGGAGCTGTTTTTT
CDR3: CASSQRLAGSTGELFF

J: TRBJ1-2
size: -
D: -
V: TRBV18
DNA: TGTGCCAGCTCACCGGGCTCACAGGGAGGCTATGGCTACACCTTC
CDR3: CASSPGSQGGYGYTF

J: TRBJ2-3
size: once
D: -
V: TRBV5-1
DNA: TGCGCCAGCAGGAGGGCAGATACGCAGTATTTT
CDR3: CASRRADTQYF

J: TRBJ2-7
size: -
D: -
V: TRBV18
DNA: TGTGCCAGCTCACCATTTCCACAGGGGGGGGATGAGGAGCAGTACTTC
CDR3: CASSPFPQGGDEEQYF

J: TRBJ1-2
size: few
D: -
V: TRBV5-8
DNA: TGTGCCAGCAGCTTTGGGGGCTACTATGGCTACACCTTC
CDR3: CASSFGGYYGYTF

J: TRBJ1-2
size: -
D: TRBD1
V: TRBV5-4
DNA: TGTGCCAGCAGCCGATGGGGACAGACCACAAACTATGGCTACACCTTC
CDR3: CASSRWGQTTNYGYTF

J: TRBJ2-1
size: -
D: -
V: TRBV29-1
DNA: TGCAGCGTTGAGCAGACCTACAATGAGCAGTTCTTC
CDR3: CSVEQTYNEQFF

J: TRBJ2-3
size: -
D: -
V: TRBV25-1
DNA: TGTGCCAGCAGTACTGGAGGGGGAGGTACGCAGTATTTT
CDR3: CASSTGGGGTQYF

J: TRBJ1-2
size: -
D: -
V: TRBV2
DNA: TGTGCCAGCCTCGGAGGCGGGCAGTTCAACTATCGCTACACCTTC
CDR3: CASLGGGQFNYRYTF

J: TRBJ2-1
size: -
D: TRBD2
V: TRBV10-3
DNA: TGTGCCATCAGTGAGCCGCCGTCCTTACTAGCGGGACCATACAATGAGCAGTTCTTC
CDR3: CAISEPPSLLAGPYNEQFF

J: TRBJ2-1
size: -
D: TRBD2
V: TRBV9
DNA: TGTGCCAGCAGTGGACTAGCGGGCCACAATGAGCAGTTCTTC
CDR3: CASSGLAGHNEQFF

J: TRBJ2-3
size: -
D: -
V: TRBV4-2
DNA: TGTGCCAGCAGCCAATCACAGGGTGGAACAGATACGCAGTATTTT
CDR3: CASSQSQGGTDTQYF

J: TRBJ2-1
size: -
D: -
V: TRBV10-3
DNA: TGTGCCATCAGTGAGCCACAGGCTAGTGAGCAGTTCTTC
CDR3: CAISEPQASEQFF

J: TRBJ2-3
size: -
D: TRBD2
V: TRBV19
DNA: TGTGCCAGTAGTATCCTACTAGCGGATAAAATAGATACGCAGTATTTT
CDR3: CASSILLADKIDTQYF

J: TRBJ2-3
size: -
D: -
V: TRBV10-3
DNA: TGTGCCATCAGTGAGGGTGGGTTCTCAGATACGCAGTATTTT
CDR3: CAISEGGFSDTQYF

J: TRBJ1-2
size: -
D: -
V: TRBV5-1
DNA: TGCGCCAGCAGCTTGTATCTCGGTGCAGGCTATGGCTACACCTTC
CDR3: CASSLYLGAGYGYTF

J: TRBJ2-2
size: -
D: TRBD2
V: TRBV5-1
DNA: TGCGCCAGCAGCCCGTCCCTAGCGGGGGAAAATGGAGGGGAGCTGTTTTTT
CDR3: CASSPSLAGENGGELFF

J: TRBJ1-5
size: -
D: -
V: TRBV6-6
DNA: TGTGCCAGCAGCATCACGGGGTCCTATAGCAATCAGCCCCAGCATTTT
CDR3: CASSITGSYSNQPQHF

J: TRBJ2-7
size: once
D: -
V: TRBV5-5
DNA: TGTGCCAGCAGCTTGGCAGTTTCCTCCTACGAGCAGTACTTC
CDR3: CASSLAVSSYEQYF

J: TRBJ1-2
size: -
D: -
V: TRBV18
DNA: TGTGCCAGCTCACCACTATCGGGGCGAGATGGCTACACCTTC
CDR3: CASSPLSGRDGYTF

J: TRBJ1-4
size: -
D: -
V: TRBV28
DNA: TGTGCCAGCCACGACCCCATGGGGGGAGCTGAAAAACTGTTTTTT
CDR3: CASHDPMGGAEKLFF

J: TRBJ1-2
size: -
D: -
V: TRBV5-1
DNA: TGCGCCAGCAGCTTGGCCAGTGAAGAAGCGTCCTATGGCTACACCTTC
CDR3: CASSLASEEASYGYTF

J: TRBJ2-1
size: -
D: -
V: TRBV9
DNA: TGTGCCAGCAGCGCCGAGGGCAATGAGCAGTTCTTC
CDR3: CASSAEGNEQFF

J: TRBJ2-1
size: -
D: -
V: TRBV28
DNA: TGTGCCAGCAACTTTGCGGCAGAAAACAATGAGCAGTTCTTC
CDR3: CASNFAAENNEQFF

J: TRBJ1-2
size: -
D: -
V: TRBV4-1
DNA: TGCGCCAGCAGCCAAGGGCGGAGAGGGCCGTTGGGCTACACCTTC
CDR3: CASSQGRRGPLGYTF

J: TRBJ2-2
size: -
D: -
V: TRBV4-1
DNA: TGCGCCAGCAGCCAAGTAGGTTCAGCGTCCGGGAACACCGGGGAGCTGTTTTTT
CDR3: CASSQVGSASGNTGELFF

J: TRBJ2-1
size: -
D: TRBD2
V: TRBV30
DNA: TGTGCCTGGAGCCCACCGGGGGGCTCCTACAATGAGCAGTTCTTC
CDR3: CAWSPPGGSYNEQFF